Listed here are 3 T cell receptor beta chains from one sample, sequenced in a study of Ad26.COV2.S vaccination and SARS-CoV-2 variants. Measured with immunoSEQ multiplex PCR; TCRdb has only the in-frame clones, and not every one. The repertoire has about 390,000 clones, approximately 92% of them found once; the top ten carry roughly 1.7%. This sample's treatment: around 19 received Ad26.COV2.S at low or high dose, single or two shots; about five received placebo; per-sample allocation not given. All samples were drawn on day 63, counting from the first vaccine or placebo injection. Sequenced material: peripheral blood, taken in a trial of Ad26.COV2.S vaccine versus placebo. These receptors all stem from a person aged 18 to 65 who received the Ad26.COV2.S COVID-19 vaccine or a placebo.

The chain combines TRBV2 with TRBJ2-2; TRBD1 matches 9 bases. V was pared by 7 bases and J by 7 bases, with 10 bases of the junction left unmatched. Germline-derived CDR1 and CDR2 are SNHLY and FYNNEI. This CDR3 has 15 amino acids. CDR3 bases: TGTGCCAGCACCGAGCTGACAGGGGGGATCGGGGAGCTGTTTTTT. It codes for CASTELTGGIGELFF.

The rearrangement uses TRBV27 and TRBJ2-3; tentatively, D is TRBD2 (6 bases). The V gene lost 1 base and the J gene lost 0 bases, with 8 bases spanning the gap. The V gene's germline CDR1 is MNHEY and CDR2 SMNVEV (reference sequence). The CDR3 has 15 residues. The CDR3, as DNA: TGTGCCAGCAGTTTATGGGGGAGGAGCACAGATACGCAGTATTTT. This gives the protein CASSLWGRSTDTQYF.

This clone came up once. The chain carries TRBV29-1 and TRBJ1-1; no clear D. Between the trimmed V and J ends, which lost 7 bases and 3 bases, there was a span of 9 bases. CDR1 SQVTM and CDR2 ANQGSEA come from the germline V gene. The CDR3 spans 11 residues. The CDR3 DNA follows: TGCAGCGGGACTTGGTACACTGAAGCTTTCTTT. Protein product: CSGTWYTEAFF.